These 31 T cell receptor beta chains originate from one sample sequenced in a study of cytomegalovirus exposure and HLA in healthy donors. 13 Jbeta primers and 60 Vbeta primers were used for the PCR. Sequencing was performed with immunoSEQ multiplex PCR; in TCRdb, only in-frame clones are kept and a portion is missing. This sample has 130,000 or so clones, with around 80% found just once. The sequenced material came from PBMCs. The receptors stem from a woman in her late teens or twenties in good health and CMV-seropositive.

CDR3: CASSVGGAYNQPQHF. In DNA form, the CDR3 reads TGTGCCAGCAGTGTTGGGGGCGCTTACAATCAGCCCCAGCATTTT. The chain is built from TRBV2 and TRBJ1-5, with a weak D call TRBD1 (6 bases). The CDR3 extends over 15 amino acids. The V end was cut by 4 bases, the J end by 3 bases, with 13 bases between. Germline-derived CDR1 and CDR2 are SNHLY and FYNNEI. The entire variable domain, with the rest obtained from reference TRBV2 and TRBJ1-5, is as follows: EPEVTQTPSHQVTQMGQEVILRCVPISNHLYFYWYRQILGQKVEFLVSFYNNEISEKSEIFDDQFSVERPDGSNFTLKIRSTKLEDSAMYFCASSVGGAYNQPQHFGDGTRLSIL.

The genes are TRBV30 and TRBJ1-1, with TRBD1 as a possible D gene (5 bases). Trimming pared 3 bases from V and 3 bases from J, leaving 11 bases between. This CDR3 spans 13 amino acids. Germline assignment: CDR1 GTSNPN and CDR2 SVGIG (reference sequence). CDR3 protein: CAWRPDSYTEAFF. CDR3 bases: TGTGCCTGGAGGCCCGACAGTTACACTGAAGCTTTCTTT.

The count of this clone is one. The genes are TRBV4-2 and TRBJ1-1, with 8 positions matching TRBD1. After removal of 2 bases from V and 2 bases from J, the junction contained 13 bases not matched to a gene. Germline V lookup: CDR1 LGHNA, CDR2 YNFKEQ. The CDR3 has 18 amino acids. The CDR3 region has the DNA TGTGCCAGCAGCCAACAAGGGTCCGGGACAGGATATAACACTGAAGCTTTCTTT. Encoded protein: CASSQQGSGTGYNTEAFF.

This chain connects TRBV4-1 to TRBJ2-3; 8 bases align to TRBD2. This CDR3 comprises 16 residues. In germline, CDR1 is MGHRA, CDR2 YSYEKL. J lost 2 bases, V lost 2 bases, and 6 bases had no gene match. CDR3 bases: TGCGCCAGCAGCCAAATCGTCGGGGGGGTCACAGATACGCAGTATTTT. The encoded protein is CASSQIVGGVTDTQYF.

On this clone: An end of the junction differs from the germline gene, which may be a read error. This chain connects TRBV7-9 to TRBJ2-1; TRBD2 aligns across 16 bases. Per germline, CDR1 SEHNR and CDR2 FQNEAQ (reference sequence). The CDR3 is 19 residues long. CDR3 sequence reads: CSSSSGLGLAGGVYNEQFF. The CDR3 DNA reads as TGTTCCAGCAGCTCTGGTTTGGGACTAGCGGGGGGGGTCTACAATGAGCAGTTCTTC.

This clone has a handful of counts. The chain carries TRBV2 and TRBJ1-4; 8 nucleotides line up with TRBD1. V lost 5 bases to trimming and J lost 0 bases; unmatched junction nucleotides: 11. The CDR3 is made up of 18 amino acids. The germline gives CDR1 SNHLY, CDR2 FYNNEI. The CDR3 protein is CASSKKTGGDTTNEKLFF. The CDR3 region has the DNA TGTGCCAGCAGTAAAAAAACAGGGGGTGATACAACTAATGAAAAACTGTTTTTT.

V and J are TRBV5-1 and TRBJ1-1; maybe TRBD1 (5 bases). Trimming left V 1 base short and J 1 base short, with 8 bases between. The CDR3 is made up of 14 amino acids. The germline CDR1 and CDR2 sequences are SGHRS and YFSETQ. The CDR3 loop is CASSLTGRNTEAFF. CDR3 sequence (DNA): TGCGCCAGCAGCTTGACAGGTAGGAACACTGAAGCTTTCTTT.

The genes are TRBV6-6 and TRBJ1-6; 8 bases map to TRBD1. The V gene's germline CDR1 is MNHNY and CDR2 SVGAGI (reference sequence). The CDR3 consists of 13 residues. V lost 5 bases and J lost 11; bases outside the gene matches: 5. The CDR3 nucleotides read TGTGCCAGCAGTCCCGGACAGGGAGCACCCCTCCACTTT. Protein: CASSPGQGAPLHF.

This chain connects TRBV7-3 to TRBJ2-1; 11 bases map to TRBD2. V gave up 6 bases and J gave up 2 bases; unmatched junction bases: 3. Germline V gene sequence: CDR1 SGHTA, CDR2 FQGTGA. The CDR3 contains 15 residues. The CDR3 sequence is CASSLAGGPYNEQFF. In DNA form, the CDR3 reads TGTGCCAGCAGTCTAGCGGGGGGCCCCTACAATGAGCAGTTCTTC. Together with reference TRBV7-3 and TRBJ2-1, the CDR3 gives the full variable domain: GAGVSQTPSNKVTEKGKYVELRCDPISGHTALYWYRQSLGQGPEFLIYFQGTGAADDSGLPNDRFFAVRPEGSVSTLKIQRTERGDSAVYLCASSLAGGPYNEQFFGPGTRLTVL.

This sequence joins TRBV4-1 and TRBJ2-2; D is possibly TRBD1 (5 bases). V dropped 2 bases and J dropped 1 base, with 17 bases sitting between them. Per germline, CDR1 MGHRA and CDR2 YSYEKL. The length of the CDR3 is 18 residues. The CDR3 DNA reads TGCGCCAGCAGCCAATCCCCCAGGGTGGTCTGGAACACCGGGGAGCTGTTTTTT. Its translation: CASSQSPRVVWNTGELFF.

The chain is built from TRBV29-1 and TRBJ1-4, with 8 bases that match TRBD1. This CDR3 is 13 amino acids long. The germline V gene has CDR1 SQVTM and CDR2 ANQGSEA. V lost 7 bases to trimming and J lost 6 bases; unmatched junction nucleotides: 7. DNA for the CDR3: TGCAGCGCCCCCGGGACAGGCGATGAAAAACTGTTTTTT. Translating gives CSAPGTGDEKLFF.

The chain is built from TRBV5-1 and TRBJ2-1; 8 nucleotides align to TRBD2. Trimming cost V 3 bases and J 1 base; bases outside gene matches: 3. CDR3 size: 15 residues. The germline CDR1 and CDR2 sequences are SGHRS and YFSETQ. Here the CDR3 DNA reads TGCGCCAGCAGCTCGGGGGGGCAATCCTACAATGAGCAGTTCTTC. Translated: CASSSGGQSYNEQFF.

The count of this clone is one. This rearrangement joins TRBV6-4 to TRBJ2-3; weak D call: TRBD1 (6 bases). This CDR3 contains 14 residues. Deletions cut 0 bases from V and 7 bases from J, with 11 bases between. Germline CDR1 MRHNA, CDR2 SNTAGT. The DNA of the CDR3 is TGTGCCAGCAGTGACTCGACAGGTGGGCATACGCAGTATTTT. Protein: CASSDSTGGHTQYF.

CDR3 DNA: TGTGCCAGCAGCCAAGATCTGGCGGTGGTGGACACTGAAGCTTTCTTT. It translates to CASSQDLAVVDTEAFF. This rearrangement joins TRBV14 to TRBJ1-1; unclear D gene. V lost 0 bases, J lost 3 bases, and 14 bases lay in between. Per the germline V gene, CDR1 is SGHDN and CDR2 is FVKESK. The CDR3 consists of 16 residues.

In its sample, this clone was seen a few times. This sequence joins TRBV19 and TRBJ2-1, with 9 bases fitting TRBD1. Per the germline V gene, CDR1 is LNHDA and CDR2 is SQIVND (reference sequence). With V trimmed by 3 bases and J by 10 bases, 7 bases remained unmatched. The CDR3 sequence is 14 residues long. The CDR3 DNA reads as TGTGCCAGTAGTATGTCCCGGGACAGGGACGAGCAGTTCTTC. Translating it yields CASSMSRDRDEQFF.

The V gene is TRBV7-3, the J gene TRBJ2-3; D may be TRBD1 (5 bases). V lost 2 bases and J lost 2, with 11 bases in between. Germline CDR1 is SGHTA and CDR2 is FQGTGA. The length of the CDR3 is 15 residues. CDR3 sequence: CASSLQGTNTDTQYF. Here the CDR3 DNA reads TGTGCCAGCAGCTTACAGGGAACAAACACAGATACGCAGTATTTT.

Of note for this clone: Other DNA sequences in the sample encode the same CDR3. The chain uses TRBV18 and TRBJ2-5; D gene unclear. CDR1 and CDR2 from the germline V gene are KGHSH and LQKENI. V lost 0 bases and J lost 5, with 4 bases in between. The CDR3 totals 12 residues. CDR3 amino acids: CASSPPGETQYF. In DNA form, the CDR3 reads TGTGCCAGCTCACCACCCGGGGAGACCCAGTACTTC.

The chain has TRBV6-4 and TRBJ2-1, with D perhaps matching TRBD1 (6 bases). Germline loops: CDR1 MRHNA, CDR2 SNTAGT. V gave up 7 bases and J gave up 1 base, with 17 bases separating them. This CDR3 contains 16 residues. CDR3 in amino acids: CASTGSGTTSYNEQFF. The CDR3 DNA sequence: TGTGCCAGCACCGGATCTGGGACAACGTCCTACAATGAGCAGTTCTTC.

The genes are TRBV6-1 and TRBJ2-7; possible D gene TRBD2, 7 bases. This CDR3 is built from 14 residues. V lost 5 bases, J lost 5 bases, and 16 bases lay in between. CDR1 and CDR2 from the germline V gene are MNHNS and SASEGT. The CDR3 loop reads CASSLGGGQDEQYF. CDR3 nucleotides: TGTGCCAGCAGTCTGGGGGGGGGCCAGGACGAGCAGTACTTC.

V gene TRBV27 combines with J gene TRBJ2-7; 10 bases align to TRBD1. Germline loops: CDR1 MNHEY, CDR2 SMNVEV (reference sequence). CDR3 length: 16 amino acids. V shed 6 bases, J shed 5 bases, and the junction held 13 bases outside the gene matches. This CDR3 is CASSRSRDRGNHEQYF. CDR3 DNA sequence: TGTGCCAGCAGCCGCTCCCGGGACAGGGGTAACCACGAGCAGTACTTC.

The chain combines TRBV19 with TRBJ2-1, with 8 bases fitting TRBD1. CDR1 and CDR2 from the germline V gene are LNHDA and SQIVND (reference sequence). The V gene end was trimmed by 8 bases and the J gene end by 9 bases; junction bases not matched to a gene: 15. This CDR3 contains 15 residues. The CDR3 bases are TGTGCCAGTCGGATTGGACAGGGCATTAACAGTGAGCAGTTCTTC. It encodes CASRIGQGINSEQFF.

This sequence joins TRBV14 and TRBJ2-7; no firm D call. The ends were cut back, 0 bases at V and 5 bases at J, with 11 bases in the middle. Germline CDR1 and CDR2: SGHDN and FVKESK. The CDR3 is 14 residues long. CDR3 sequence (DNA): TGTGCCAGCAGCCAAGAGGGCATGACACACGAGCAGTACTTC. The encoded protein is CASSQEGMTHEQYF. The whole variable domain, remainder taken from reference TRBV14 and TRBJ2-7, is EAGVTQFPSHSVIEKGQTVTLRCDPISGHDNLYWYRRVMGKEIKFLLHFVKESKQDESGMPNNRFLAERTGGTYSTLKVQPAELEDSGVYFCASSQEGMTHEQYFGPGTRLTVT.

V usage is TRBV19 and J usage is TRBJ2-2; 10 nucleotides align to TRBD1. The V gene end was trimmed by 5 bases and the J gene end by 6 bases; junction bases not matched to a gene: 6. This CDR3 is 15 amino acids long. Germline loops: CDR1 LNHDA, CDR2 SQIVND (reference sequence). The CDR3, as DNA: TGTGCCAGTAGTGTGTCGGGACAGGGGTCCGGGGAGCTGTTTTTT. Its translation is CASSVSGQGSGELFF. The entire variable domain, with the rest obtained from reference TRBV19 and TRBJ2-2, is as follows: DGGITQSPKYLFRKEGQNVTLSCEQNLNHDAMYWYRQDPGQGLRLIYYSQIVNDFQKGDIAEGYSVSREKKESFPLTVTSAQKNPTAFYLCASSVSGQGSGELFFGEGSRLTVL.

This sequence joins TRBV4-1 and TRBJ2-7; 7 positions match TRBD1. This CDR3 region has 15 residues. V dropped 1 base and J dropped 6; count of bases not matched to a gene: 9. The V gene's germline CDR1 is MGHRA and CDR2 YSYEKL. This CDR3 reads CASSQGTGTVREQYF. The CDR3 DNA reads as TGCGCCAGCAGCCAAGGGACCGGGACAGTCCGCGAGCAGTACTTC.

This chain uses TRBV10-2 with TRBJ1-5, with a tentative D call TRBD1 (6 bases). Germline V CDR1 and CDR2: WSHSY, SAAADI. V lost 0 bases, J lost 4 bases, and 7 bases lay in between. There are 14 residues in the CDR3. The CDR3 region has the DNA TGCGCCAGCAGTGAGTCGGACAGAAATCAGCCCCAGCATTTT. Amino acids: CASSESDRNQPQHF.

This chain links TRBV5-6 with TRBJ2-2, with 12 nucleotides matching TRBD1. The CDR3 runs to 16 residues. Losses at the gene ends were 4 bases for V and 1 base for J; bases not matched to a gene: 2. Germline lookup yields CDR1 SGHDT and CDR2 YYEEEE. CDR3 sequence: CASSRDRGLNTGELFF. The CDR3 DNA is TGTGCCAGCAGCCGGGACAGGGGGCTGAACACCGGGGAGCTGTTTTTT.

The chain carries TRBV7-9 and TRBJ2-7, with D hard to call. V was clipped by 0 bases and J by 1 base, with 16 bases between them. In germline, CDR1 is SEHNR, CDR2 FQNEAQ (reference sequence). This CDR3 contains 17 residues. CDR3 in amino acids: CASSLAPPKVTSYEQYF. For the CDR3, the DNA is TGTGCCAGCAGCTTAGCCCCACCGAAGGTGACATCCTACGAGCAGTACTTC.

This clone occurred once. J is TRBJ2-4 and V is TRBV7-2, with D unresolved. V was trimmed by 4 bases and J by 9 bases, leaving 7 bases between them. This CDR3 has 11 residues. Germline V gene data show CDR1 as SGHTA and CDR2 as FQGNSA. As DNA, the CDR3 is TGTGCCAGCAGCTCCGAGAGCATTCAGTACTTC. Encoded protein: CASSSESIQYF.

This chain joins TRBV6-1 and TRBJ2-2; D is undetermined. The CDR3 is 13 amino acids. In germline, CDR1 is MNHNS, CDR2 SASEGT. With 6 bases removed from V and 4 bases from J, the gap between germline ends came to 9 bases. The CDR3 region has the DNA TGTGCCAGCAGGACTCAAAGCACCGGGGAGCTGTTTTTT. Translation: CASRTQSTGELFF.

The chain recombines TRBV6-6 with TRBJ2-5; D might be TRBD1 (6 bases). Deletions cut 1 base from V and 3 bases from J, with 6 bases between. Germline CDR1 reads MNHNY; CDR2 reads SVGAGI (reference sequence). This CDR3 region has 13 residues. In DNA form, the CDR3 reads TGTGCCAGCAGTTACTACAGGGAAGAGACCCAGTACTTC. It translates to CASSYYREETQYF.

V usage is TRBV6-1 and J usage is TRBJ2-1; a weak D match, TRBD2 (5 bases). Trimming removed 6 bases from V and 4 bases from J, with 7 bases in between. The germline gives CDR1 MNHNS, CDR2 SASEGT. The CDR3 is made up of 12 amino acids. CDR3 residues: CASRRAYNEQFF. In DNA, the CDR3 is TGTGCCAGCAGGAGGGCGTACAATGAGCAGTTCTTC.